A single sample is the source of the 21 T cell receptor beta chains below, sequenced in a study of T cells in Graves' hyperthyroidism and ophthalmopathy. Template material for amplifying TCR beta CDR3 regions consisted of RNA transcripts. The HTBI primer set drove a first-round RT-PCR of the TCR CDR3. TCRdb redid the calling of the multiplex PCR reads with MiXCR, one entry per CDR3 protein. The sample carries around 280,000 distinct CDR3 sequences, around 13% recorded once. Sequenced sample: blood. These receptors all stem from a woman between 35 and 50 years old with Graves' hyperthyroidism.

Ten or more counts support this clonotype. The genes are TRBV15 and TRBJ1-5; D possibly corresponds to TRBD1 (5 bases). Germline V lookup: CDR1 LNHNV, CDR2 YYDKDF (reference sequence). Between the trimmed V and J ends, which lost 0 bases and 7 bases, there was a span of 7 bases. The CDR3 consists of 13 residues. In DNA, the CDR3 is TGTGCCACCAGCAGAGATCAGGGCCAGCCCCAGCATTTT. Protein sequence: CATSRDQGQPQHF.

This clonotype appeared a few times. The chain combines TRBV5-4 with TRBJ1-1, with D possibly matching TRBD1 (6 bases). The CDR3 has 14 residues. V gave up 4 bases and J gave up 3 bases, with 13 bases separating them. Germline CDR1 SGHNT, CDR2 YYREEE (reference sequence). CDR3 bases: TGTGCCAGCAGCCCGGGACAAAAGGACACTGAAGCTTTCTTT. This encodes CASSPGQKDTEAFF.

The sample holds many counts of this clonotype. This sequence joins TRBV18 and TRBJ2-5; 9 positions agree with TRBD2. In germline, CDR1 is KGHSH, CDR2 LQKENI. V gave up 3 bases and J gave up 5 bases; unmatched junction bases: 10. The CDR3 consists of 16 residues. The CDR3 nucleotides are TGTGCCAGCTCACCTGTGGGTAGCGGGAGTCCGGAGACCCAGTACTTC. Amino acid sequence: CASSPVGSGSPETQYF.

The rearrangement joins TRBV19 to TRBJ2-1; 8 bases agree with TRBD2. Germline CDR1 LNHDA, CDR2 SQIVND (reference sequence). V was clipped by 1 base and J by 10 bases; unmatched bases: 9. The CDR3 is 15 amino acids. The CDR3 region has the DNA TGTGCCAGTAGTATAGCTAGTAGCGGGAAAAAAGAGCAGTTCTTC. It encodes CASSIASSGKKEQFF.

This clonotype was seen more than once but under ten times. The J gene is TRBJ2-1, the V gene TRBV6-1; D gene uncertain. From germline, CDR1 is MNHNS and CDR2 SASEGT. CDR3 length equals 13 residues. The ends were cut back, 4 bases at V and 8 bases at J, with 12 bases in the middle. CDR3 coding DNA: TGTGCCAGCAGTGTGTTCAGCTTGGATGAGCAGTTCTTC. The encoded protein is CASSVFSLDEQFF.

This sequence joins TRBV14 and TRBJ2-1; TRBD1 matches at 8 bases. The germline gives CDR1 SGHDN, CDR2 FVKESK. This CDR3 is 14 amino acids long. Trimming removed 6 bases from V and 7 bases from J; junction bases left unmatched: 8. Here the CDR3 DNA reads TGTGCCAGCAGTTGGACAGGGTTAAATAATGAGCAGTTCTTC. It translates to CASSWTGLNNEQFF. The variable domain in full, with the rest retrieved from reference TRBV14 and TRBJ2-1, is EAGVTQFPSHSVIEKGQTVTLRCDPISGHDNLYWYRRVMGKEIKFLLHFVKESKQDESGMPNNRFLAERTGGTYSTLKVQPAELEDSGVYFCASSWTGLNNEQFFGPGTRLTVL.

This clonotype was recorded many times. The chain recombines TRBV12-3 or TRBV12-4 with TRBJ2-2; possible D gene TRBD2, 5 bases. With 5 bases removed from V and 7 bases from J, the gap between germline ends came to 11 bases. The CDR3 is 13 residues long. As DNA, the CDR3 is TGTGCCAGCAGTCCGGGATTAAACGGGGAGCTGTTTTTT. Its translation is CASSPGLNGELFF.

This clonotype was observed at least ten times. The gene calls are TRBV11-2 and TRBJ2-1; no clear D gene. Germline V gives CDR1 SGHAT, CDR2 FQNNGV. Trimming pared 5 bases from V and 0 bases from J, leaving 17 bases between. The CDR3 runs to 17 residues. The CDR3 loop is CASSQLSLLGSYNEQFF. CDR3 bases: TGTGCCAGCAGCCAACTAAGCTTGCTCGGCTCCTACAATGAGCAGTTCTTC. Based on the CDR3 plus reference TRBV11-2 and TRBJ2-1, the full variable domain is EAGVAQSPRYKIIEKRQSVAFWCNPISGHATLYWYQQILGQGPKLLIQFQNNGVVDDSQLPKDRFSAERLKGVDSTLKIQPAKLEDSAVYLCASSQLSLLGSYNEQFFGPGTRLTVL.

In regard to this clonotype: A much larger clonotype is one base distant, so this may be a read error. The genes are TRBV2 and TRBJ1-4, with 11 bases lining up with TRBD1. The germline V gene encodes CDR1 SNHLY and CDR2 FYNNEI. The CDR3 consists of 13 residues. After removal of 8 bases from V and 8 bases from J, the junction contained 4 bases not matched to a gene. In DNA form, the CDR3 reads TGTGCCAGCGGGACAGGGGGGGCGGAAAAACTGTTTTTT. It specifies CASGTGGAEKLFF.

This clonotype was seen at least ten times. The chain recombines TRBV30 with TRBJ1-1, with D hard to call. Germline values: CDR1 GTSNPN, CDR2 SVGIG (reference sequence). This CDR3 has 11 amino acids. The V end lost 3 bases, the J end lost 6 bases, and 8 bases lay between the germline ends. The CDR3 is CAWRSLPEAFF. The CDR3 bases are TGTGCCTGGAGAAGCTTGCCTGAAGCTTTCTTT.

This clonotype was found many times. V usage is TRBV9 and J usage is TRBJ1-1; D not resolved. CDR1 is SGDLS, CDR2 YYNGEE, per germline. This CDR3 region has 13 residues. V lost 4 bases and J lost 7, with 14 bases in between. Written as DNA, the CDR3 is TGTGCCAGCAGCCCCCGGGGAAGTGGTGAAGCTTTCTTT. It codes for CASSPRGSGEAFF.

This clonotype was observed a few times. The chain links TRBV27 to TRBJ2-5; TRBD1 agrees at 10 bases. The CDR3 extends over 16 amino acids. The germline V gene encodes CDR1 MNHEY and CDR2 SMNVEV (reference sequence). Trimming at V came to 4 bases and at J to 4 bases, leaving 9 bases not matched to a gene. Written as DNA, the CDR3 is TGTGCCAGCAGTTCCCCCCGGACAGGGGGTCGAGAGACCCAGTACTTC. Translated, it gives CASSSPRTGGRETQYF.

This clonotype occurred many times. CDR3 sequence reads: CASSRSGTAHLDTQYF. For the CDR3, the DNA is TGTGCCAGCAGTCGAAGCGGGACAGCGCATTTGGATACGCAGTATTTT. The gene calls are TRBV2 and TRBJ2-3; D might be TRBD1 or TRBD2, each matching 7 bases. V lost 5 bases and J 6 bases, leaving 21 bases between the germline ends. The CDR3 totals 16 residues. Germline V gene data show CDR1 as SNHLY and CDR2 as FYNNEI.

There are a few counts of this clonotype. The chain uses TRBV20-1 and TRBJ2-1; 13 nucleotides agree with TRBD2. The germline gives CDR1 DFQATT, CDR2 SNEGSKA (reference sequence). CDR3 length: 18 amino acids. J gave up 8 bases and V 0 bases, and 13 bases lay outside the gene matches. The CDR3 spells CSARDGTSGTLRIYEQFF. For the CDR3, the DNA is TGCAGTGCTAGAGACGGGACTAGCGGGACCCTACGTATATATGAGCAGTTCTTC.

Ten or more counts support this clonotype. The V gene is TRBV29-1, the J gene TRBJ2-4; no reliable D call. This CDR3 has 16 amino acids. Germline values: CDR1 SQVTM, CDR2 ANQGSEA. V shed 5 bases and J shed 0 bases, with 17 bases lying between them. The CDR3 DNA sequence: TGCAGCGTTAATGTAGGGCAGCAACTAGCCAAAAACATTCAGTACTTC. This sequence encodes CSVNVGQQLAKNIQYF.

The CDR3 loop reads CASSRVGDGNTIYF. CDR3 sequence (DNA): TGTGCCAGCAGCCGGGTGGGGGATGGAAACACCATATATTTT. The chain employs TRBV7-9 and TRBJ1-3; a possible D gene is TRBD1 (5 bases). Trimming took off 5 bases at V and 3 bases at J, with 11 bases between the two ends. Per germline, CDR1 SEHNR and CDR2 FQNEAQ (reference sequence). The CDR3 sequence is 14 residues long.

This clonotype was found many times. The genes are TRBV3-1 and TRBJ2-1; D might be TRBD1 or TRBD2, each matching 5 bases. This CDR3 region has 12 residues. V dropped 4 bases and J dropped 9 bases, with 10 bases sitting between them. Germline V gene sequence: CDR1 LGHDT, CDR2 YNNKEL (reference sequence). The CDR3 DNA reads as TGTGCCAGCAGCCCAATGAGGGGTGAGCAGTTCTTC. Protein: CASSPMRGEQFF.

This clonotype was found many times. The chain has TRBV18 and TRBJ2-1; 11 bases agree with TRBD2. There are 14 residues in the CDR3. Germline V CDR1 and CDR2: KGHSH, LQKENI. Unmatched junction bases numbered 1, after V lost 3 bases and J lost 6 bases. The CDR3 DNA reads TGTGCCAGCTCACCTAGCGGGAGGGGCAATGAGCAGTTCTTC. The encoded protein is CASSPSGRGNEQFF.

This clonotype occurred a few times. The V and J genes are TRBV5-4 and TRBJ2-1; 7 bases align to TRBD2. Germline V gene lookup returns CDR1 SGHNT and CDR2 YYREEE (reference sequence). V lost 2 bases to trimming and J lost 6 bases; unmatched junction nucleotides: 5. The CDR3 runs to 14 residues. The DNA for the CDR3 is TGTGCCAGCAGCTTTCGGGGGGATGGCAATGAGCAGTTCTTC. Translation gives CASSFRGDGNEQFF.

Note on this clonotype: A much more abundant neighbour one base away suggests this may be a read error. The conserved final phenylalanine or tryptophan is absent from the CDR3, which likely points to a read error. The rearrangement uses TRBV12-3 or TRBV12-4 and TRBJ1-1; D not certain. This CDR3 is built from 14 residues. With 1 base removed from V and 4 bases from J, the gap between germline ends came to 10 bases. This CDR3 is CASSLGASGTEAFS. The CDR3 coding sequence is TGTGCCAGCAGTTTAGGGGCGTCGGGCACTGAAGCTTTCTCT.

This clonotype was observed many times. The V gene is TRBV5-6, the J gene TRBJ2-3; D is perhaps TRBD2 (6 bases). Germline V gives CDR1 SGHDT, CDR2 YYEEEE. CDR3 length: 16 amino acids. V lost 4 bases to trimming and J lost 0 bases, with 15 bases between them. CDR3 sequence: CASSRRGTASTDTQYF. The CDR3 DNA reads as TGTGCCAGCAGCCGGCGGGGTACCGCGAGCACAGATACGCAGTATTTT.